The entry below gives a single TCR beta chain sequence along with its context. Its antigen is unknown. It has no much larger one-base neighbor in the sample; base qualities were not kept. The time point tag for this specimen amounts to: patch test 1, 2 weeks after DPC sensitization. The label giving this sample's treatment or condition can be read as: therapeutic diphenylcyclopropenone sensitization with weekly scalp DPC. At each patch-test visit, blood was drawn before the patch test was applied. To be eligible, patients had to be aged 18 to 70, diagnosed with alopecia and judged suitable for DPC therapy, while pregnant patients were excluded. Unfractionated whole blood was collected in Tempus Blood RNA tubes, and total RNA was extracted from that blood. This entry comes from a study of human T cells and chemical hapten exposure (dated by TCRdb to 2020 to 2022). At the level of the whole study: For sensitization, 2% DPC in acetone was applied to a roughly 2 cm by roughly 2 cm area of upper inner arm skin. Around 29 alopecia patients provided blood for TCR sequencing at one to four time points (pre-sensitization, 2, 6 and 24 weeks). Patch tests used Finn chambers with 0.01% DPC on the upper back, scored after 6 days by International Contact Dermatitis Research Group standards. Blood samples were taken from patients before sensitization (week 0) and then at 2, 6 and about 24 weeks after DPC sensitization. The patient cohort, mostly female, included alopecia areata with under or over 50% scalp involvement, alopecia totalis and alopecia universalis. Libraries were pooled for sequencing, and per-sample TCR yields varied mainly because of small differences in library volumes within the pool. Throughout the study period of around 25 weeks, patients also received therapeutic DPC doses to the scalp every week. The study tracked peripheral blood TCR repertoire changes in vivo during primary and secondary sensitization to the hapten diphenylcyclopropenone (DPC) in alopecia patients.

CDR1 and CDR2 are read off the germline V gene as MNHEY and SVGEGT. V is shortened by 2 bases, J by 2 bases, and the region joining them spans 15 bases. The CDR3 measures 16 amino acids from cysteine to phenylalanine. Here the CDR3 DNA is all that survives: 48 bases in frame from base 1. Libraries came from RACE. TCRdb records NextSeq 500 as the sequencer. During library preparation, unique molecular identifiers were attached to individual cDNA molecules so that TCRs could be counted in a quantitative, reproducible way. Each blood RNA sample was used to sequence both TCR alpha and TCR beta chains. As for how the authors treated the data: A median of about 87,000 TCRs per sample was observed, with a range of roughly 20,000 to 750,000. V, J and CDR3 annotation of the TCR reads was carried out using the Decombinator software suite. Every sample was subsampled to the same number of TCRs (28,000) for the PS versus PT1 abundance plots. TCRs were defined as expanded if absent before sensitization and observed at least eight times at the 2-week time point. The public reads were run again by TCRdb, first through fastp at Q25 and then through MiXCR, and only productive beta chains were kept. Every distinct CDR3 protein forms one entry, paired with its most common genes and DNA. Clone size and V and J calls follow TCRdb, not the original study. The sample yields approximately 70,000 distinct CDR3 sequences; roughly 9.2% were counted once. Approximately 3% of the sample is taken by the ten largest.

Study-level results and caveats: The number of PT1 expanded TCRs positively correlated with patch test score, significant at thresholds 8, 16 and 32 but not 4. Alopecia, a presumed autoimmune disease, was present in all patients, so the immune response of the patients might differ from that of healthy individuals. DPC sensitization did not change how many TCRs were above 1 in 1000 frequency, and no evidence was found of alterations in global repertoire structure. After repeated subsampling, the strength of the expansion versus patch-test correlation and the threshold at which it became significant changed. Expanded TCRs formed significantly more large CDR3 similarity clusters than pre-sensitization or healthy control sets, consistent with antigen-driven responses.

Specimen: whole blood, collected in connection with sensitization to the hapten diphenylcyclopropenone (DPC). The receptor was isolated from a middle-aged woman with alopecia areata. Some clones in this sample may be carry-over from other donors' samples. The chain joins TRBV6-2 or TRBV6-3 to TRBJ2-5, with TRBD2 tentatively as D gene (6 bases match). The CDR3 loop reads CASSYGGVANQETQYF. The sequenced DNA: TGTGCCAGCAGTTACGGCGGGGTAGCTAATCAAGAGACCCAGTACTTC.